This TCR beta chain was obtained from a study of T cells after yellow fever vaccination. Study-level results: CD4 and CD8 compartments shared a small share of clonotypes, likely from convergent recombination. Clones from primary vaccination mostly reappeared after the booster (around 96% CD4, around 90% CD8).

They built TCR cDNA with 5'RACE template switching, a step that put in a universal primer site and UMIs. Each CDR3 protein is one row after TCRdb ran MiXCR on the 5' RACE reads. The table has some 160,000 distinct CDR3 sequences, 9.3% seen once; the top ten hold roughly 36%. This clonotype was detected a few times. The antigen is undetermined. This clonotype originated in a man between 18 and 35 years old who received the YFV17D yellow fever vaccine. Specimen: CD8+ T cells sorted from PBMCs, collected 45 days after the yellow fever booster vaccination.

The CDR3 bases are TGTGCCAGCACCCCGGGACAGTTGAGCTCCTACGAGCAGTACTTC. Translated: CASTPGQLSSYEQYF. The V gene is TRBV7-9, the J gene TRBJ2-7; TRBD1 matches 7 bases. CDR1 is SEHNR and CDR2 is FQNEAQ in the germline V gene (reference sequence). This CDR3 contains 15 residues. Unmatched junction bases numbered 9, after V lost 7 bases and J lost 0 bases.